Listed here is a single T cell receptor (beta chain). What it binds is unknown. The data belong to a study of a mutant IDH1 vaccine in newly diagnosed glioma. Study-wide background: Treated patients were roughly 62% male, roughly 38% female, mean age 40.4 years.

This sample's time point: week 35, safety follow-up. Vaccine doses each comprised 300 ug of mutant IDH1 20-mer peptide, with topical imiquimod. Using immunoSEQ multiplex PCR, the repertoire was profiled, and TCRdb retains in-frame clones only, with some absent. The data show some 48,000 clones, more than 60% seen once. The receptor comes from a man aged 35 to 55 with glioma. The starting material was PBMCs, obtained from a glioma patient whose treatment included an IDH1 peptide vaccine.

CDR3 in DNA: TGTGCCAGTAGTCAACGGGGGAACACTGAAGCTTTCTTT. It encodes CASSQRGNTEAFF. The genes are TRBV19 and TRBJ1-1; D not resolved. This CDR3 has 13 amino acids. Germline V lookup: CDR1 LNHDA, CDR2 SQIVND (reference sequence). Deletions cut 5 bases from V and 1 base from J, with 8 bases between. Using reference TRBV19 and TRBJ1-1 for the parts outside the CDR3, the full variable domain is DGGITQSPKYLFRKEGQNVTLSCEQNLNHDAMYWYRQDPGQGLRLIYYSQIVNDFQKGDIAEGYSVSREKKESFPLTVTSAQKNPTAFYLCASSQRGNTEAFFGQGTRLTVV.